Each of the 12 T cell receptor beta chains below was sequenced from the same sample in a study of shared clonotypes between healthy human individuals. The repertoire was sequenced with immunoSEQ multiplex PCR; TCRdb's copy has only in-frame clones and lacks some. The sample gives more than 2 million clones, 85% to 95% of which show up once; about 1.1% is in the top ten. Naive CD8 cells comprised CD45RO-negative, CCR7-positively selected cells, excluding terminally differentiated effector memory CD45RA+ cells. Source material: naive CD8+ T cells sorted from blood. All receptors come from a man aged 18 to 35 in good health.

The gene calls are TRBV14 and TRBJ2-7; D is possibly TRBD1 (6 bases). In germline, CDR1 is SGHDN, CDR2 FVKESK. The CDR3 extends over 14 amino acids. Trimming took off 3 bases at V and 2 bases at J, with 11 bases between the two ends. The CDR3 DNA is TGTGCCAGCAGCCAGGCGGACAGACCCTACGAGCAGTACTTC. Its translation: CASSQADRPYEQYF. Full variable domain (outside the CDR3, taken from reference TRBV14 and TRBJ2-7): EAGVTQFPSHSVIEKGQTVTLRCDPISGHDNLYWYRRVMGKEIKFLLHFVKESKQDESGMPNNRFLAERTGGTYSTLKVQPAELEDSGVYFCASSQADRPYEQYFGPGTRLTVT.

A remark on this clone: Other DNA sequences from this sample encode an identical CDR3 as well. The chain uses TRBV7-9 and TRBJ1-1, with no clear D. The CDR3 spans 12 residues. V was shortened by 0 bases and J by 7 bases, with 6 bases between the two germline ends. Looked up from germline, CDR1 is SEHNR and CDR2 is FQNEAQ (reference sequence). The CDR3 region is CASSLAGSEAFF. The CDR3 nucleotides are TGTGCCAGCAGCTTAGCGGGGAGTGAAGCTTTCTTT.

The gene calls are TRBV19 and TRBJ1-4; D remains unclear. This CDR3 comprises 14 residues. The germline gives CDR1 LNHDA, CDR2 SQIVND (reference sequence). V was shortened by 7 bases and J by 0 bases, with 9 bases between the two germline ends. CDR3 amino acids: CASMFGSTNEKLFF. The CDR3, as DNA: TGTGCCAGTATGTTTGGATCAACTAATGAAAAACTGTTTTTT.

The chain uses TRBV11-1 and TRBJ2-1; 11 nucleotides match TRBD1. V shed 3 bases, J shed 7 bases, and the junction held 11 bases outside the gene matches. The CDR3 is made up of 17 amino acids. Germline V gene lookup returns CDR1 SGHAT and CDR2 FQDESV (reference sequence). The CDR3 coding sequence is TGTGCCAGCAGCTTTTCCTTGCTCGGACAGGGGGCTAATGAGCAGTTCTTC. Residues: CASSFSLLGQGANEQFF.

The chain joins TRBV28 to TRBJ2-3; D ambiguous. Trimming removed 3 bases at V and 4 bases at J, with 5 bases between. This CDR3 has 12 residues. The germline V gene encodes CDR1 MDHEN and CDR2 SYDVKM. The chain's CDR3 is CASSFFPDTQYF. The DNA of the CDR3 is TGTGCCAGCAGTTTTTTTCCAGATACGCAGTATTTT. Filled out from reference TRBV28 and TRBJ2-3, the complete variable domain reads DVKVTQSSRYLVKRTGEKVFLECVQDMDHENMFWYRQDPGLGLRLIYFSYDVKMKEKGDIPEGYSVSREKKERFSLILESASTNQTSMYLCASSFFPDTQYFGPGTRLTVL.

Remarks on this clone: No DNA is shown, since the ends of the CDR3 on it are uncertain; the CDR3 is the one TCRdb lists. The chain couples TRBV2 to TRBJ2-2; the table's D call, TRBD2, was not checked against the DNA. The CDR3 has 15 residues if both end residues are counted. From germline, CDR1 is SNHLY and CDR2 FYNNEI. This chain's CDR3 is CASSDFRGAAGELFF.

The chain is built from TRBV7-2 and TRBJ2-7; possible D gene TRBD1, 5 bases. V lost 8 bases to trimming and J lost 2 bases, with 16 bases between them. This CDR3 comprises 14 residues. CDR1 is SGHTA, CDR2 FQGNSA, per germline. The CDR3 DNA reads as TGTGCCAGCGGCACAGGAACTCAGCCCTACGAGCAGTACTTC. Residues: CASGTGTQPYEQYF. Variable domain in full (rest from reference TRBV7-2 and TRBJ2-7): GAGVSQSPSNKVTEKGKDVELRCDPISGHTALYWYRQSLGQGLEFLIYFQGNSAPDKSGLPSDRFSAERTGGSVSTLTIQRTQQEDSAVYLCASGTGTQPYEQYFGPGTRLTVT.

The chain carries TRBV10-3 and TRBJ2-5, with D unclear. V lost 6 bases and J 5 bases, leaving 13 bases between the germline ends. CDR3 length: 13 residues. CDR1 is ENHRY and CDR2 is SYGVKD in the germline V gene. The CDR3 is CAIRVPMMETQYF. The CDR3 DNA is TGTGCCATCAGGGTACCAATGATGGAGACCCAGTACTTC.

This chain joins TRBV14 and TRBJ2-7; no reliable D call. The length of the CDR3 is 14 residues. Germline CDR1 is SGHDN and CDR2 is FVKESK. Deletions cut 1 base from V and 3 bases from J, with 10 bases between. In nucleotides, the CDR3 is TGTGCCAGCAGCCAAGGAGCCCAGTACTACGAGCAGTACTTC. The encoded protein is CASSQGAQYYEQYF.

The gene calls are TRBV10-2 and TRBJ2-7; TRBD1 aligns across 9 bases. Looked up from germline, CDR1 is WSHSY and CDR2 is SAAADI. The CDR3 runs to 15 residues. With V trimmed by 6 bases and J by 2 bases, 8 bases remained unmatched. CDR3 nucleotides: TGCGCCAGCAGAGGGACAGGGACGGGGCCCTACGAGCAGTACTTC. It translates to CASRGTGTGPYEQYF.

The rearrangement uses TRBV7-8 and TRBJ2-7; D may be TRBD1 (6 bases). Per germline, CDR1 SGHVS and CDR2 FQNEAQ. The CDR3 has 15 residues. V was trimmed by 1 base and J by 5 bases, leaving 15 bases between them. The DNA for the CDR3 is TGTGCCAGCAGCTTAGGCCTACAGGGAGTGGACGAGCAGTACTTC. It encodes CASSLGLQGVDEQYF.

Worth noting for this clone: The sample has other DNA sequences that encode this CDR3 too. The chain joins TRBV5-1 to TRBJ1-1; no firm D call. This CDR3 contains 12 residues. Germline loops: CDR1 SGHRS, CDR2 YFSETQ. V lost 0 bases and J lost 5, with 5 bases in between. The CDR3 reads CASSLDGTEAFF. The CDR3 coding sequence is TGCGCCAGCAGCTTGGATGGGACTGAAGCTTTCTTT.